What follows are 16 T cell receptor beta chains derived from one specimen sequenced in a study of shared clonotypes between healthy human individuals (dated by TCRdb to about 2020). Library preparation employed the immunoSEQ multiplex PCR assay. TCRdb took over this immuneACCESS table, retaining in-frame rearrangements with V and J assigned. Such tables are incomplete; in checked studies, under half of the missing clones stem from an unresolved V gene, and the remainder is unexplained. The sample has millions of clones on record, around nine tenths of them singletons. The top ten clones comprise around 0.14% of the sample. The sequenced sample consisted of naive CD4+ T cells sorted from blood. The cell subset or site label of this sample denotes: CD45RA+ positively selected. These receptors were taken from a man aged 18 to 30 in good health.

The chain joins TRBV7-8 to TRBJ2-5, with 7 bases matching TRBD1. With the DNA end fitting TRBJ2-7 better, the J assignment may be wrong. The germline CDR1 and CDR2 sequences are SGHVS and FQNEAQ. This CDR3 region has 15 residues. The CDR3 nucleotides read TGTGCCAGCAGCGGTGGACAGGACATTACCTACGAGCAGTACTTC. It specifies CASSGGQDITYEQYF.

CDR3 loop: CASSLLTGVGGQETQYF. The CDR3, as DNA: TGTGCCAGCAGTTTACTTACAGGGGTGGGTGGCCAAGAGACCCAGTACTTC. The V and J genes are TRBV28 and TRBJ2-5, with 7 bases lining up with TRBD1. The V gene end was trimmed by 2 bases and the J gene end by 1 base; junction bases not matched to a gene: 10. Germline CDR1 MDHEN, CDR2 SYDVKM. The CDR3 is 17 amino acids.

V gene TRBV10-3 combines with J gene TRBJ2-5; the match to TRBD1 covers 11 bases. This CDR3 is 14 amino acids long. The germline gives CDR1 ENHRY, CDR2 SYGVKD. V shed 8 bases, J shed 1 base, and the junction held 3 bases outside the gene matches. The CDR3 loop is CAIAGTGGQETQYF. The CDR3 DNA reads TGTGCCATCGCGGGGACAGGGGGCCAAGAGACCCAGTACTTC.

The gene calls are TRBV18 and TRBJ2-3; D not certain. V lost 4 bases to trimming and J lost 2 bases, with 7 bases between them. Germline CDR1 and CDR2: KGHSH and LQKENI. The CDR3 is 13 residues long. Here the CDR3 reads CASSLDLTDTQYF. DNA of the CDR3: TGTGCCAGCTCACTTGATCTCACAGATACGCAGTATTTT.

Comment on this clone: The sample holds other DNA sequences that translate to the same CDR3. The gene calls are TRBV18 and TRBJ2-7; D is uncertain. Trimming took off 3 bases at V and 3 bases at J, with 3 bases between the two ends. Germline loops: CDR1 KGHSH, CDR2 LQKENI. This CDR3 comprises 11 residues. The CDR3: CASSPNYEQYF. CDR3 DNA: TGTGCCAGCTCACCCAACTACGAGCAGTACTTC. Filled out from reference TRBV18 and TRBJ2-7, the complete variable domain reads NAGVMQNPRHLVRRRGQEARLRCSPMKGHSHVYWYRQLPEEGLKFMVYLQKENIIDESGMPKERFSAEFPKEGPSILRIQQVVRGDSAAYFCASSPNYEQYFGPGTRLTVT.

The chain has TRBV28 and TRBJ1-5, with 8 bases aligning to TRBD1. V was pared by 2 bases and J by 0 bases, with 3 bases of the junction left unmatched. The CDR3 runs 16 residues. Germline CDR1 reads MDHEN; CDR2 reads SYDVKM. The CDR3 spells CASSLVRGPSNQPQHF. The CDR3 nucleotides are TGTGCCAGCAGTTTAGTCAGGGGGCCTAGCAATCAGCCCCAGCATTTT. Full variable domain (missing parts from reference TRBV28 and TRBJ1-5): DVKVTQSSRYLVKRTGEKVFLECVQDMDHENMFWYRQDPGLGLRLIYFSYDVKMKEKGDIPEGYSVSREKKERFSLILESASTNQTSMYLCASSLVRGPSNQPQHFGDGTRLSIL.

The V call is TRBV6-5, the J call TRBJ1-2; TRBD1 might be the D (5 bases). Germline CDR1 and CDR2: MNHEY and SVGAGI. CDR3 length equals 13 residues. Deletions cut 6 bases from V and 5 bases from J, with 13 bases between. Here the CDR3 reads CASRRGTQYGYTF. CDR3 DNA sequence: TGTGCCAGCAGGCGGGGGACTCAGTATGGCTACACCTTC.

In nucleotides, the CDR3 is TGTGCCAGCAGCAAAGAGGGGGGTTTGGGCAATCAGCCCCAGCATTTT. The encoded protein is CASSKEGGLGNQPQHF. This chain connects TRBV21-1 to TRBJ1-5. TRBV21-1 is an annotated pseudogene. CDR3 length: 16 amino acids.

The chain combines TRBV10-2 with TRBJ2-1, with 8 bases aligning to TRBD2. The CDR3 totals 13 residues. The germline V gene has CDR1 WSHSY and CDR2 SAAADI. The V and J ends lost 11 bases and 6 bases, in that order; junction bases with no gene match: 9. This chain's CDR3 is CASGRLAGNEQFF. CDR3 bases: TGCGCCTCCGGGAGGCTAGCGGGCAATGAGCAGTTCTTC.

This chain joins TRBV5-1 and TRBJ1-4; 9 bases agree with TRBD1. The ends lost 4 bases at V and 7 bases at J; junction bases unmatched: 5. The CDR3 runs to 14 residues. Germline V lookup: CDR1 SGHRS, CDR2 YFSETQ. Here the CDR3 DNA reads TGCGCCAGCAGCGTCGGGACAGGGAGTGAAAAACTGTTTTTT. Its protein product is CASSVGTGSEKLFF.

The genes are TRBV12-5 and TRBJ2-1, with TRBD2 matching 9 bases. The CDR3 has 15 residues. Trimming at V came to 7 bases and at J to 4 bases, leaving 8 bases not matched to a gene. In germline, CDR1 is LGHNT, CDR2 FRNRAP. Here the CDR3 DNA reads TGTGCTAGTGTCCTCGGGACTAGCCCTTACAATGAGCAGTTCTTC. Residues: CASVLGTSPYNEQFF.

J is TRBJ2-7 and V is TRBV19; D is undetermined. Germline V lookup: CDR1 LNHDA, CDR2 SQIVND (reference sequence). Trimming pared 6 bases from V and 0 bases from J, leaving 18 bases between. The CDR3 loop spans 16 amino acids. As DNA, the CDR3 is TGTGCCAGTAGCAACCCCGGTGGCAGAAACTCCTACGAGCAGTACTTC. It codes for CASSNPGGRNSYEQYF.

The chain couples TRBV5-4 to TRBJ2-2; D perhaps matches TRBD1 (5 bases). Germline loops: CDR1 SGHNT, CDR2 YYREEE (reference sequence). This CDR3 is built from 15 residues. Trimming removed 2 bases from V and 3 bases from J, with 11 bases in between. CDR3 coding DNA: TGTGCCAGCAGCTTAATTGGCAGGGACACCGGGGAGCTGTTTTTT. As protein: CASSLIGRDTGELFF.

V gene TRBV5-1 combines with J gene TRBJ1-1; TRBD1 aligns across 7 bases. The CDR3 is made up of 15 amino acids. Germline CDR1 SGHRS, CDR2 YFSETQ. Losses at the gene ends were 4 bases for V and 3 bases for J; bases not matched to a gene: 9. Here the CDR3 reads CASSRQGSGHTEAFF. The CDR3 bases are TGCGCCAGCAGCCGACAGGGCTCGGGTCACACTGAAGCTTTCTTT.

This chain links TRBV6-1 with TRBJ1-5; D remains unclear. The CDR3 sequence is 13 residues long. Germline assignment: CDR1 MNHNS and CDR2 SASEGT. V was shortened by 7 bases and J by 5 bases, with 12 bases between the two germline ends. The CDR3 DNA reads TGTGCCAGCAAAAGCGGGAAAGATCAGCCCCAGCATTTT. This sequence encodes CASKSGKDQPQHF.

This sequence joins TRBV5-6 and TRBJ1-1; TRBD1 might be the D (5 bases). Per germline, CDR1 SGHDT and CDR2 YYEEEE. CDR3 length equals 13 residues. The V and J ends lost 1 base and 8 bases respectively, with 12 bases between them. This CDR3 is CASSLLGGNEAFF. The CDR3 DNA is TGTGCCAGCAGCTTGCTCGGGGGGAACGAAGCTTTCTTT.